This T cell receptor beta chain was profiled in a study of T cells in Graves' hyperthyroidism and ophthalmopathy. Points from the study as a whole: The model's output predicted ophthalmopathy at a median of roughly 6 months prior to onset.

RNA transcripts provided the source from which TCR beta CDR3 regions were amplified. The primer set for the first-round RT-PCR of the TCR CDR3 was HTBI. Using its own MiXCR run on the multiplex PCR reads, TCRdb lists one record per CDR3 protein. The data hold approximately 360,000 distinct CDR3 sequences, with just under 25% observed a single time. If no ophthalmopathy progression occurred within 18 months, Graves' hyperthyroidism was stable. Diagnoses rested on clinical symptoms, serum thyroxine and TRAb, thyroid ultrasound and orbital computed tomography. Isolation of PBMCs was performed on 8.5 to 10 ml fresh peripheral blood. This CDR3 comprises 17 residues. In germline, CDR1 is SNHLY, CDR2 FYNNEI. Between the trimmed V and J ends, which lost 2 bases and 0 bases, there was a span of 11 bases. Note on this clonotype: Its target is unknown.

V is TRBV2 and J is TRBJ2-6; D possibly corresponds to TRBD1 (6 bases). This clonotype originated in a man in his forties or fifties with Graves' hyperthyroidism. Sequences were obtained from blood. CDR3 in DNA: TGTGCCAGCAGTGAATCCCGGACAGCCTCTGGGGCCAACGTCCTGACTTTC. It codes for CASSESRTASGANVLTF.